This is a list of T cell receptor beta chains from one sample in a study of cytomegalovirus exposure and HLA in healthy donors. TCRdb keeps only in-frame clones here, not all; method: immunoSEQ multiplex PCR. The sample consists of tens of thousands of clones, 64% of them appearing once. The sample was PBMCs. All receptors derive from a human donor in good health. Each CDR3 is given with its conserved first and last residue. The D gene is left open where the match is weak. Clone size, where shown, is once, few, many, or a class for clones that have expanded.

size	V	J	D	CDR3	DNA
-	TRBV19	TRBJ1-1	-	CASSIGSSRDTEAFF	TGTGCCAGTAGTATAGGGTCCTCCCGCGACACTGAAGCTTTCTTT
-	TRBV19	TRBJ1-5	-	CASGLPGGNQPQHF	TGTGCCAGTGGGCTCCCAGGGGGCAATCAGCCCCAGCATTTT
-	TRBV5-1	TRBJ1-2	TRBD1	CASSLGQGDGYTF	TGCGCCAGCAGCCTGGGACAGGGAGATGGCTACACCTTC
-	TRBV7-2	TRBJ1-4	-	CASSPPPYEKLFF	TGTGCCAGCAGCCCCCCCCCGTATGAAAAACTGTTTTTT
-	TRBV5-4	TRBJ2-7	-	CASSRTASEAYEQYF	TGTGCCAGCAGCCGGACGGCTAGCGAGGCCTACGAGCAGTACTTC
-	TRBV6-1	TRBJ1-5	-	CASSELGGMMGNQPQHF	TGTGCCAGCAGTGAATTGGGGGGGATGATGGGCAATCAGCCCCAGCATTTT
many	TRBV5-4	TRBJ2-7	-	CASSLAGPYEQYF	TGTGCCAGCAGCTTGGCCGGTCCCTACGAGCAGTACTTC
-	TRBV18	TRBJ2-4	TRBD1	CASSPTGTKNIQYF	TGTGCCAGCTCACCGACAGGGACCAAAAACATTCAGTACTTC
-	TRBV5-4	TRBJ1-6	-	CASSLGGSEGENF	TGTGCCAGCAGCTTGGGCGGATCTGAGGGGGAAAACTTT
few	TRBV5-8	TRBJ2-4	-	CASSKLWATKNIQYF	TGTGCCAGCAGCAAACTTTGGGCAACCAAAAACATTCAGTACTTC
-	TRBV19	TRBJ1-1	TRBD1	CASRLRDSGTEAFF	TGTGCCAGTAGGCTACGGGACAGCGGGACTGAAGCTTTCTTT
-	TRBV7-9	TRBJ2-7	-	CASSLERLRGVDEQYF	TGTGCCAGCAGCTTAGAAAGGCTCAGGGGGGTGGACGAGCAGTACTTC
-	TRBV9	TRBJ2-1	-	CASSVGGGMDEQFF	TGTGCCAGCAGCGTGGGGGGGGGCATGGATGAGCAGTTCTTC
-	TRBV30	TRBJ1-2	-	CAWSVGGRGVYGYTF	TGTGCCTGGAGTGTTGGGGGCAGGGGAGTCTATGGCTACACCTTC
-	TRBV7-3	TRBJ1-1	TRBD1	CASSPDRANTEAFF	TGTGCCAGCAGCCCTGACAGGGCGAACACTGAAGCTTTCTTT
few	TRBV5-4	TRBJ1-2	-	CASSVDWGQGGYTF	TGTGCCAGCAGCGTTGATTGGGGGCAGGGTGGCTACACCTTC
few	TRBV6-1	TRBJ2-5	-	CASSVSGLMQETQYF	TGTGCCAGCAGTGTCTCGGGACTCATGCAAGAGACCCAGTACTTC
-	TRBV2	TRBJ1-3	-	CASRPRGNTIYF	TGTGCCAGCAGACCGAGGGGAAACACCATATATTTT
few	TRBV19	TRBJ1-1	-	CASSIVGPGVEAFF	TGTGCCAGTAGTATAGTAGGCCCAGGGGTTGAAGCTTTCTTT
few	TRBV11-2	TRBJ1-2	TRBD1	CASSLVGPDRAIGYTF	TGTGCCAGCAGCTTAGTTGGGCCGGACAGGGCAATCGGCTACACCTTC
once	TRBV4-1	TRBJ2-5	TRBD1	CASSQDHRGPGVQTQYF	TGCGCCAGCAGCCAAGATCACAGGGGGCCCGGGGTGCAGACCCAGTACTTC
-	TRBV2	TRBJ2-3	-	CASSDGGEADTQYF	TGTGCCAGCAGTGATGGAGGGGAGGCAGATACGCAGTATTTT
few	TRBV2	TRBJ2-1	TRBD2	CASSENGGEYNEQFF	TGTGCCAGCAGTGAAAACGGGGGGGAGTACAATGAGCAGTTCTTC
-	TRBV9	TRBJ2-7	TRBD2	CASSLAGGPNEQYF	TGTGCCAGCAGCTTGGCGGGGGGGCCCAACGAGCAGTACTTC
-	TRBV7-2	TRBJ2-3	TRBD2	CASSSKRGATDTQYF	TGTGCCAGCAGCTCTAAGCGGGGGGCCACAGATACGCAGTATTTT
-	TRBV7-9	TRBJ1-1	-	CASSHRRSLNTEAFF	TGTGCCAGCAGCCACAGGCGGAGCTTGAACACTGAAGCTTTCTTT
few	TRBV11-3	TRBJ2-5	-	CASRLLANQETQYF	TGTGCCAGCAGGCTATTAGCAAACCAAGAGACCCAGTACTTC
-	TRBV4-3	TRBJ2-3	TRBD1	CASSPITGGGTQYF	TGCGCCAGCAGCCCAATAACAGGGGGAGGCACGCAGTATTTT
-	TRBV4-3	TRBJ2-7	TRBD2	CASSLGLAGGPFTYEQYF	TGCGCCAGCAGCTTGGGACTAGCGGGGGGGCCCTTCACCTACGAGCAGTACTTC
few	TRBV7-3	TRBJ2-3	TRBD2	CASSIQRGSTDTQYF	TGTGCCAGCAGCATTCAGCGGGGGAGCACAGATACGCAGTATTTT
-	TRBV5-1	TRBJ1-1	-	CASQTLQGRNTEAFF	TGCGCCAGTCAAACCTTACAGGGAAGGAACACTGAAGCTTTCTTT
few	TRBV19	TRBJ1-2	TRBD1	CASSMGQGFGYTF	TGTGCCAGTAGTATGGGACAGGGTTTCGGCTACACCTTC
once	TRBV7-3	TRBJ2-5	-	CASSWEAVGTQYF	TGTGCCAGCAGCTGGGAGGCAGTCGGGACCCAGTACTTC
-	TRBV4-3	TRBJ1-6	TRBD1	CASSQRQGLSRSSYNSPLHF	TGCGCCAGCAGCCAGAGACAGGGCCTTTCACGAAGCTCCTATAATTCACCCCTCCACTTT
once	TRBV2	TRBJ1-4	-	CASTRGTPNEKLFF	TGTGCCAGCACGAGGGGGACCCCAAATGAAAAACTGTTTTTT
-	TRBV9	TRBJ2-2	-	CASSVEGSGAGELFF	TGTGCCAGCAGCGTAGAGGGCTCGGGAGCCGGGGAGCTGTTTTTT
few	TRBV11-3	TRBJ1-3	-	CASSLEGANTIYF	TGTGCCAGCAGCTTAGAAGGGGCGAACACCATATATTTT
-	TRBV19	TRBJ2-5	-	CASSTSVSRGQETQYF	TGTGCCAGTTCTACTTCAGTTAGTCGGGGACAAGAGACCCAGTACTTC
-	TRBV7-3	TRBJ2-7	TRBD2	CASSLIAGDSYEQYF	TGTGCCAGCAGCTTAATAGCGGGGGACTCCTACGAGCAGTACTTC
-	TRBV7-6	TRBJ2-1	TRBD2	CASSLLGLAGGNEQFF	TGTGCCAGCAGCTTACTTGGACTAGCGGGGGGTAATGAGCAGTTCTTC
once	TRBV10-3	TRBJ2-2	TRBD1	CAISVGTGSFIGELFF	TGTGCCATCAGTGTTGGGACAGGGAGCTTCATCGGGGAGCTGTTTTTT
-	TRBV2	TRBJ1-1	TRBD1	CASREGARAEAFF	TGTGCCAGCAGGGAGGGGGCACGGGCTGAAGCTTTCTTT
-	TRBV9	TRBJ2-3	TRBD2	CASSVAGGLVDTQYF	TGTGCCAGCAGCGTAGCGGGGGGGCTGGTAGATACGCAGTATTTT
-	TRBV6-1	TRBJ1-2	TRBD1	CASSEGLQGGYGYTF	TGTGCCAGCAGTGAAGGATTACAGGGGGGATATGGCTACACCTTC
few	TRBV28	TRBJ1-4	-	CASSLRRDAEKLFF	TGTGCCAGCAGTTTACGGAGGGATGCCGAAAAACTGTTTTTT